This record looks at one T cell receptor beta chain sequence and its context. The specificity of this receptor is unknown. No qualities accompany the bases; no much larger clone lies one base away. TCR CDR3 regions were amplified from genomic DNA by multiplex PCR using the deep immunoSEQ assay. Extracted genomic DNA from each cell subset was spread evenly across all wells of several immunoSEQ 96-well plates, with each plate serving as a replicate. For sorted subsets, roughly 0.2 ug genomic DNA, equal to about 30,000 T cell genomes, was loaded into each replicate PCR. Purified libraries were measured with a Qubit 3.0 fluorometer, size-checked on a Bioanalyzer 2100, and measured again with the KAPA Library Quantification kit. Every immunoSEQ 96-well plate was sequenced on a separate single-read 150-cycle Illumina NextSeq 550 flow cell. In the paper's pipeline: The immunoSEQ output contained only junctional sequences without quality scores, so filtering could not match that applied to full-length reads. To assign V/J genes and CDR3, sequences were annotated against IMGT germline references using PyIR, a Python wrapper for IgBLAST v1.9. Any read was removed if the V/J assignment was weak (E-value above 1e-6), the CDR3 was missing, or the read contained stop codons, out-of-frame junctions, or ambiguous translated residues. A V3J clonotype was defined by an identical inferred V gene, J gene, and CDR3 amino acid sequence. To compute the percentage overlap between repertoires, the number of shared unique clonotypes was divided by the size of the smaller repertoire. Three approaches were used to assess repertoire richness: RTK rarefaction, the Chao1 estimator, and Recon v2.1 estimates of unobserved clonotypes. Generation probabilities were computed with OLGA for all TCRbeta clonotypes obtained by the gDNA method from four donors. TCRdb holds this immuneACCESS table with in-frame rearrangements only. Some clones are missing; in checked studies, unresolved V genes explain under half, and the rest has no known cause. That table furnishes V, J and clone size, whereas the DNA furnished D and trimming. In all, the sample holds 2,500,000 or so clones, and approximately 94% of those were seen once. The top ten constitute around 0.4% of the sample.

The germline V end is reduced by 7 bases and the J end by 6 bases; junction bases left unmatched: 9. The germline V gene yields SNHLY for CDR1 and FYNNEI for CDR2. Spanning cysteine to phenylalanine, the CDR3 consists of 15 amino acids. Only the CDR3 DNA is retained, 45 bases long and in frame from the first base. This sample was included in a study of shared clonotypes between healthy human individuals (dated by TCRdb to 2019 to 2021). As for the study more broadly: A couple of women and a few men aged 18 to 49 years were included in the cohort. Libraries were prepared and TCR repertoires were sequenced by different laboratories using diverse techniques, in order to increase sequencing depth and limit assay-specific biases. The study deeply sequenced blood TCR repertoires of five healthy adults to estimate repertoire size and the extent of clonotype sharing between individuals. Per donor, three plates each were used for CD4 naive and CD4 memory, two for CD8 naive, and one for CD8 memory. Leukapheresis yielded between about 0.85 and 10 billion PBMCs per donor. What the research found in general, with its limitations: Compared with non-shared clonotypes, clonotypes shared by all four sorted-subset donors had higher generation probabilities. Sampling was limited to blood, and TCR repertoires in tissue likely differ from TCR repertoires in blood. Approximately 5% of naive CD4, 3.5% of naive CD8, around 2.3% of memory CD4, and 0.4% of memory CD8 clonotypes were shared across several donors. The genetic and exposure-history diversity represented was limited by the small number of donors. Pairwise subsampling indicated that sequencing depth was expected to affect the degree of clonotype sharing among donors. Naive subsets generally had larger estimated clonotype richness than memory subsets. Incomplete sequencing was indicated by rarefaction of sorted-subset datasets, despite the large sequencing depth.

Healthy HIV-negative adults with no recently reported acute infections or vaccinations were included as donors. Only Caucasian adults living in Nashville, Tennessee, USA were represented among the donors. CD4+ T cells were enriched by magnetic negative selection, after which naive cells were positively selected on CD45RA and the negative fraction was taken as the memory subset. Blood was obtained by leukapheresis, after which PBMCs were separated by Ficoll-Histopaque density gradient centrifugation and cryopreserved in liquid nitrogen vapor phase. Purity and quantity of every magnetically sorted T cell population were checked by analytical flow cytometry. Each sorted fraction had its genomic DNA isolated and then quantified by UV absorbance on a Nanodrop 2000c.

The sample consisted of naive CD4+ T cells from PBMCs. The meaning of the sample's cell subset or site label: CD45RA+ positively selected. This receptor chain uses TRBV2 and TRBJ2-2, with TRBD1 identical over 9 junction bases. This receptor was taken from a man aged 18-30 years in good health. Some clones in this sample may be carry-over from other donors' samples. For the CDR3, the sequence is CASNAIQGAAGELFF. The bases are TGTGCCAGCAACGCCATACAGGGGGCGGCCGGGGAGCTGTTTTTT.